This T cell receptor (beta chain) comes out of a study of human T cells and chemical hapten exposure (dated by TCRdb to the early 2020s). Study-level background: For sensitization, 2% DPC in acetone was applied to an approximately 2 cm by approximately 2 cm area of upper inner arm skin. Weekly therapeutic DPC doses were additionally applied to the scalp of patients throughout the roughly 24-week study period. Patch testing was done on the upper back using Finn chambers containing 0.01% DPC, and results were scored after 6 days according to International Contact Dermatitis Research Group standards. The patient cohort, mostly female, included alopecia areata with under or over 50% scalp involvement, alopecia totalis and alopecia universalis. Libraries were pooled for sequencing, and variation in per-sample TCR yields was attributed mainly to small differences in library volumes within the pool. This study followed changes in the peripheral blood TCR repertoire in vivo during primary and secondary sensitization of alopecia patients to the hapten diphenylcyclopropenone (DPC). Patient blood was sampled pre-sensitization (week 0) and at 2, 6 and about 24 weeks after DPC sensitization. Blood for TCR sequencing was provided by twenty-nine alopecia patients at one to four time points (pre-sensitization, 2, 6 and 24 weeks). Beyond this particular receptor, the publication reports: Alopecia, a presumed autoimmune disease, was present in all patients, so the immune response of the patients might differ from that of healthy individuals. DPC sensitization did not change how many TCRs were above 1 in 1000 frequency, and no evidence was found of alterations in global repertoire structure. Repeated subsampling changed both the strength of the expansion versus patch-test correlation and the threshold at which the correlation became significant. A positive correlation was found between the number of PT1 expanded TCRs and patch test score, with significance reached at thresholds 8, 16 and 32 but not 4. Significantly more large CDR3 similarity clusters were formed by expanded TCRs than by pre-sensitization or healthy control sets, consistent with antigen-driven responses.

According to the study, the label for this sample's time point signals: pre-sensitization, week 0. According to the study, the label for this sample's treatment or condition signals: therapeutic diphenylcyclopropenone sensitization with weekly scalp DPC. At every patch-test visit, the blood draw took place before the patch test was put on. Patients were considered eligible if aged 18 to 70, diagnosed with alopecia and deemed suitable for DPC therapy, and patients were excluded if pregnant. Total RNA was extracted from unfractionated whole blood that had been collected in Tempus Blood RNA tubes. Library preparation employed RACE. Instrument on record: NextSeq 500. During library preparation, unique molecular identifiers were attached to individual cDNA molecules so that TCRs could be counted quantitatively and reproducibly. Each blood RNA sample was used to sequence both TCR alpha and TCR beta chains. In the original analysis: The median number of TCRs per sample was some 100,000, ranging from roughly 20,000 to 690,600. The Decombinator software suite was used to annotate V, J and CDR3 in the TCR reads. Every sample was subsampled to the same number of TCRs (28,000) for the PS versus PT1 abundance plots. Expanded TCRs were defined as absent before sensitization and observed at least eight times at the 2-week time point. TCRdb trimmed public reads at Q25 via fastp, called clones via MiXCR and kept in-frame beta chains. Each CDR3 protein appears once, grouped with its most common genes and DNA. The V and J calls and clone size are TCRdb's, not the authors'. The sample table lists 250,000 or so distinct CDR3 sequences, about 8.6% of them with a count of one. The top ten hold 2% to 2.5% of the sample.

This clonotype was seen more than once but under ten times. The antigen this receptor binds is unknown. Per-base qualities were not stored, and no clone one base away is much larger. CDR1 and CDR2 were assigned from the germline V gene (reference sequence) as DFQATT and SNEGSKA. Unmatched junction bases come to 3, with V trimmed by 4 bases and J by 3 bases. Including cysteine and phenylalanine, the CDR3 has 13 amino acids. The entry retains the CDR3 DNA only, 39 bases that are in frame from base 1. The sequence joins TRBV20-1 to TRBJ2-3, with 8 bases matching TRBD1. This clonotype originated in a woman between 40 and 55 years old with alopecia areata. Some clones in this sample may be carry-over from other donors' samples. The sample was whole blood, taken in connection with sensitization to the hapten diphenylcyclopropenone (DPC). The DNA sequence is TGCAGTGCTACCAGACAGGGGACAGATACGCAGTATTTT. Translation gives CSATRQGTDTQYF.